This passage covers 24 T cell receptor beta chains from one sample sequenced in a study of blood T cells in healthy people across ages. Sample-barcoded 5' priming and a J-beta primer mix drove a second PCR of about 7 to 11 cycles. Via MiXCR, TCRdb re-called the 5' RACE reads, giving one row per CDR3 protein. The top ten clones hold just over 4% of a sample with 1.5 million to 1.8 million distinct CDR3 sequences, approximately 42% of them seen once. The sequenced material came from blood. All receptors come from a woman aged 18-29 years in good health.

This chain connects TRBV20-1 to TRBJ2-4, with TRBD1 matching 10 bases. From germline, CDR1 is DFQATT and CDR2 SNEGSKA (reference sequence). This CDR3 has 17 residues. V shed 1 base, J shed 8 bases, and the junction held 14 bases outside the gene matches. DNA of the CDR3: TGCAGTGCTAGAGCTGAGACTAGGGGACAGGGGCTTGACATTCAGTACTTC. This sequence encodes CSARAETRGQGLDIQYF.

The CDR3 DNA reads TGTGCCAGCAGTTCCACACTTCTTCGGGGACAGGGATCCCCTAACTACGAGCAGTACTTC. Translated: CASSSTLLRGQGSPNYEQYF. The rearrangement links TRBV12-3 or TRBV12-4 to TRBJ2-7; the match to TRBD1 covers 9 bases. The CDR3 extends over 20 amino acids. V dropped 4 bases and J dropped 3; count of bases not matched to a gene: 22.

This clonotype showed up just a few times. The V call is TRBV4-3, the J call TRBJ2-1; 11 bases agree with TRBD2. Trimming cost V 5 bases and J 8 bases; bases outside gene matches: 8. Germline CDR1 reads LGHNA; CDR2 reads YSLEER. CDR3 length: 15 residues. For the CDR3, the DNA is TGCGCCAGCAGCTTCCTGACTAGCGGGACCTATGAGCAGTTCTTC. Its protein product is CASSFLTSGTYEQFF.

The J gene is TRBJ1-2, the V gene TRBV29-1; perhaps TRBD1 as D (5 bases). Germline V gene sequence: CDR1 SQVTM, CDR2 ANQGSEA. Trimming took 3 bases from V and 6 from J, leaving 14 bases between them. This CDR3 spans 13 amino acids. CDR3 residues: CSVERDVGHGYTF. The DNA of the CDR3 is TGCAGCGTTGAGAGGGACGTCGGGCATGGCTACACCTTC.

The chain couples TRBV20-1 to TRBJ1-5; a possible D gene is TRBD1 (6 bases). V was trimmed by 4 bases and J by 2 bases, leaving 15 bases between them. Germline CDR1 is DFQATT and CDR2 is SNEGSKA (reference sequence). The CDR3 totals 15 residues. The CDR3 DNA is TGCAGTGCTAAAAGACAGGAACTAGGCAATCAGCCCCAGCATTTT. Its translation: CSAKRQELGNQPQHF.

This clonotype showed up just a few times. The V call is TRBV19, the J call TRBJ1-5; D remains ambiguous. Germline V gene sequence: CDR1 LNHDA, CDR2 SQIVND (reference sequence). This CDR3 is built from 14 residues. The V end lost 1 base, the J end lost 3 bases, and 7 bases lay between the germline ends. The CDR3 loop is CASSIGGFNQPQHF. CDR3 sequence (DNA): TGTGCCAGTAGTATAGGCGGTTTCAATCAGCCCCAGCATTTT.

This clonotype has a handful of counts. The rearrangement uses TRBV6-5 and TRBJ2-1; 14 bases fit TRBD2. This CDR3 region has 15 residues. V lost 7 bases and J lost 4; bases outside the gene matches: 3. Germline CDR1 is MNHEY and CDR2 is SVGAGI. The CDR3 bases are TGTGCCAGCACGAGACTAGCGGGAGGGTACAATGAGCAGTTCTTC. Translating it yields CASTRLAGGYNEQFF.

The chain is built from TRBV29-1 and TRBJ2-7; 13 nucleotides agree with TRBD2. Germline V lookup: CDR1 SQVTM, CDR2 ANQGSEA. CDR3 length equals 15 residues. The V segment lost 4 bases and the J segment 3 bases; nucleotides outside the gene matches: 6. CDR3 nucleotide sequence: TGCAGCGTTGGAGGACTAGCGGGAGTAGGCTACGAGCAGTACTTC. It is translated as CSVGGLAGVGYEQYF.

The chain links TRBV24-1 to TRBJ2-4; D is possibly TRBD1 (6 bases). The V and J ends lost 12 bases and 4 bases respectively, with 21 bases between them. The CDR3 has 15 amino acids. The germline CDR1 and CDR2 sequences are KGHDR and SFDVKD. The CDR3 spells CAPTLGAAGKNIQYF. The DNA for the CDR3 is TGTGCCCCTACGTTGGGGGCGGCCGGTAAAAACATTCAGTACTTC.

This clonotype occurred a few times. The V and J genes are TRBV18 and TRBJ2-5; D is undetermined. This CDR3 spans 16 amino acids. The ends were cut back, 3 bases at V and 2 bases at J, with 16 bases in the middle. Germline V gene lookup returns CDR1 KGHSH and CDR2 LQKENI. CDR3 in amino acids: CASSPSSDGRQETQYF. The CDR3 coding sequence is TGTGCCAGCTCACCCTCCTCGGACGGTAGGCAAGAGACCCAGTACTTC.

This chain joins TRBV20-1 and TRBJ1-5; D might be TRBD1 (5 bases). This CDR3 has 15 amino acids. Germline V gene sequence: CDR1 DFQATT, CDR2 SNEGSKA (reference sequence). V was cut by 1 base and J by 5 bases, with 15 bases left in between. As DNA, the CDR3 is TGCAGTGCTAGAGGGGGAGGGGACTTAGATCAGCCCCAGCATTTT. Translated: CSARGGGDLDQPQHF.

This clonotype was detected only a few times. V usage is TRBV28 and J usage is TRBJ2-6; D call uncertain. This CDR3 contains 15 residues. Trimming removed 7 bases at V and 2 bases at J, with 12 bases between. Germline CDR1 MDHEN, CDR2 SYDVKM. CDR3 residues: CASIGREAGANVLTF. The CDR3 region has the DNA TGTGCCAGCATAGGGCGAGAGGCTGGGGCCAACGTCCTGACTTTC.

This clonotype was picked up one time. The chain carries TRBV25-1 and TRBJ1-2; D is undetermined. CDR1 is MGHDK, CDR2 SYGVNS, per germline. With 2 bases removed from V and 2 bases from J, the gap between germline ends came to 15 bases. This CDR3 comprises 16 residues. The CDR3 protein is CASSEVNGESNYGYTF. CDR3 coding DNA: TGTGCCAGCAGTGAAGTGAATGGGGAGTCCAACTATGGCTACACCTTC.

V gene TRBV5-1 combines with J gene TRBJ2-7; 12 nucleotides align to TRBD2. The length of the CDR3 is 15 residues. CDR1 is SGHRS, CDR2 YFSETQ, per germline. V lost 5 bases, J lost 7 bases, and 10 bases stayed unmatched. CDR3 coding DNA: TGCGCCAGCAGTCAAAGACTAGCGGGGGACAATGAGCAGTACTTC. This encodes CASSQRLAGDNEQYF.

This chain connects TRBV7-2 to TRBJ2-2; possible D gene TRBD1, 5 bases. CDR1 and CDR2 from the germline V gene are SGHTA and FQGNSA. This CDR3 comprises 16 residues. V lost 5 bases and J 5 bases, leaving 18 bases between the germline ends. CDR3 DNA sequence: TGTGCCAGCAGCCCCCCAGGGAATTGGCTTACCGGGGAGCTGTTTTTT. Its protein is CASSPPGNWLTGELFF.

This chain joins TRBV28 and TRBJ2-1, with 10 bases that match TRBD2. J was trimmed by 7 bases and V by 2 bases; bases with no gene match: 8. The CDR3 contains 16 residues. CDR1 MDHEN and CDR2 SYDVKM come from the germline V gene. The CDR3 DNA follows: TGTGCCAGCAGTTTAGGGGTCCTAGCGGGAGTGAATGAGCAGTTCTTC. It codes for CASSLGVLAGVNEQFF.

This clonotype was recorded a few times. The V and J genes are TRBV4-2 and TRBJ2-5; no definite D call. Gene TRBJ2-7 matches the end of the DNA better, so the J call may be wrong. Germline V gene lookup returns CDR1 LGHNA and CDR2 YNFKEQ. CDR3 length: 13 residues. The CDR3 region has the DNA TGTGCCAGCAGCCAAGATAACGGGTCCGAGCAGTACTTC. This encodes CASSQDNGSEQYF.

V usage is TRBV10-3 and J usage is TRBJ1-5; perhaps TRBD1 as D (6 bases). From germline, CDR1 is ENHRY and CDR2 SYGVKD. The ends were cut back, 4 bases at V and 0 bases at J, with 13 bases in the middle. CDR3 length: 16 amino acids. The DNA for the CDR3 is TGTGCCATCAGTGCGACGGACAGACTTAGCAATCAGCCCCAGCATTTT. This codes for CAISATDRLSNQPQHF.

Only a few counts were recorded for this clonotype. This chain connects TRBV12-3 or TRBV12-4 to TRBJ2-2, with unresolved D. V was trimmed by 4 bases and J by 1 base, leaving 10 bases between them. CDR3 length: 15 residues. The CDR3 region has the DNA TGTGCCAGCAGTTCGAGAAGACAGAACACCGGGGAGCTGTTTTTT. Translating gives CASSSRRQNTGELFF.

The chain joins TRBV12-3 or TRBV12-4 to TRBJ1-1, with D perhaps matching TRBD1 (5 bases). The CDR3 is made up of 15 amino acids. Trimming cost V 3 bases and J 2 bases, with 13 bases left between them. The CDR3, as DNA: TGTGCCAGCAGTTTGTTGGCAGGGTACAACACTGAAGCTTTCTTT. It encodes CASSLLAGYNTEAFF.

V and J are TRBV7-2 and TRBJ1-2; possible D gene TRBD1, 6 bases. V was pared by 8 bases and J by 1 base, with 17 bases between. Germline V lookup: CDR1 SGHTA, CDR2 FQGNSA. The CDR3 has 15 amino acids. The CDR3 spells CASRRQDPNNYGYTF. The CDR3 nucleotides are TGTGCCAGCCGAAGACAGGATCCCAATAACTATGGCTACACCTTC. Supplemented by reference TRBV7-2 and TRBJ1-2, the full variable domain reads GAGVSQSPSNKVTEKGKDVELRCDPISGHTALYWYRQSLGQGLEFLIYFQGNSAPDKSGLPSDRFSAERTGGSVSTLTIQRTQQEDSAVYLCASRRQDPNNYGYTFGSGTRLTVV.

As regards this clonotype: Given a much more abundant clone one base away, this may be a read error. The J gene is TRBJ2-5, the V gene TRBV5-1, with D possibly matching TRBD1 (6 bases). V was cut by 1 base and J by 11 bases, with 21 bases left in between. Germline loops: CDR1 SGHRS, CDR2 YFSETQ. The CDR3 covers 15 residues. The CDR3 DNA reads as TGCGCCAGCAGCTTGTCGGACAGCCTCTACAATGAGCAGTACTTC. Its translation is CASSLSDSLYNEQYF.

V is TRBV7-3 and J is TRBJ2-1, with D uncertain. The better agreement between TRBJ2-7 and the DNA end casts doubt on the J call. The CDR3 runs 16 residues. Looked up from germline, CDR1 is SGHTA and CDR2 is FQGTGA. CDR3 coding DNA: TGTGCCAGCAGCCCCCTCTCCAGGAGCTCCTACAATGAGCAGTACTTC. It encodes CASSPLSRSSYNEQYF.

The CDR3 spells CASSSRASYEQYF. For the CDR3, the DNA is TGTGCCAGCAGCTCCCGGGCCTCCTACGAGCAGTACTTC. The chain recombines TRBV13 with TRBJ2-7; no clear D gene. Germline CDR1 and CDR2: PRHDT and FYEKMQ (reference sequence). The V end was cut by 4 bases, the J end by 0 bases, with 7 bases between. The CDR3 extends over 13 amino acids.